The 3 T cell receptor beta chains reported below all come from one sample, sequenced in a study of shared clonotypes between healthy human individuals. It was CD45RO-negative cells, positively selected for CCR7, that made up naive CD8 cells, with terminally differentiated effector memory CD45RA+ cells excluded. The data were produced by immunoSEQ multiplex PCR, yet TCRdb's version contains in-frame clones alone and is incomplete. This table holds roughly 2.1 million clones, around 93% found once. The sequenced material came from naive CD8+ T cells from PBMCs. These receptor sequences come from a man aged 18 to 29 in good health. Some clones in this sample may be carry-over from other donors' samples.

The genes are TRBV27 and TRBJ2-7; 8 bases agree with TRBD2. The CDR3 contains 15 residues. Germline values: CDR1 MNHEY, CDR2 SMNVEV (reference sequence). V dropped 5 bases and J dropped 3; count of bases not matched to a gene: 9. This CDR3 reads CASSPRGGPYYEQYF. The DNA for the CDR3 is TGTGCCAGCAGTCCTCGGGGGGGGCCCTACTACGAGCAGTACTTC.

The gene calls are TRBV10-2 and TRBJ2-2; perhaps TRBD2 as D (6 bases). The CDR3 is made up of 16 amino acids. CDR1 and CDR2 (germline): WSHSY, SAAADI. V shed 2 bases and J shed 8 bases, with 18 bases lying between them. The DNA of the CDR3 is TGCGCCAGCAGTGAGCCTCGGTACTCGGGGGTAGGGGAGCTGTTTTTT. This encodes CASSEPRYSGVGELFF.

The J gene is TRBJ2-7, the V gene TRBV6-1; D gene ambiguous. The CDR3 runs 10 residues. Germline CDR1 MNHNS, CDR2 SASEGT. Trimming shortened V by 6 bases and J by 6 bases, and 6 bases separated the two germline ends. The CDR3 nucleotides read TGTGCCAGCAGGAGTAGCGAGCAGTACTTC. It codes for CASRSSEQYF.